The clone carrying this T cell receptor beta chain occurred once. This specimen belongs to a study of cytomegalovirus exposure and HLA in healthy donors. Study information: Findings of an earlier analysis included roughly 110 million unique TCR beta sequences from 190 million or so T cells.

The PCR employed 60 Vbeta primers together with 13 Jbeta primers. Profiling relied on immunoSEQ multiplex PCR, and the TCRdb table lists in-frame clones only, not all of them. Found here are 200,000 to 250,000 clones, approximately 79% of them singletons; the top ten hold 1.5% to 2%. Germline V CDR1 and CDR2: KGHSH, LQKENI. Trimming removed 3 bases at V and 0 bases at J, with 14 bases between. This CDR3 has 16 residues. This TCR came from a man aged 45-65 years in good health and CMV-seronegative. Sequenced: PBMCs. The chain joins TRBV18 to TRBJ1-1, with D maybe TRBD1 (6 bases). CDR3 loop: CASSPSTGSLNTEAFF. The CDR3 nucleotides read TGTGCCAGCTCACCGTCGACAGGTTCCCTGAACACTGAAGCTTTCTTT.